These 29 T cell receptor beta chains came from one sample sequenced in a study of shared clonotypes between healthy human individuals. Sequencing was performed with immunoSEQ multiplex PCR; in TCRdb, only in-frame clones are kept and a portion is missing. The sample holds 1.5 million to 2.5 million clones, roughly 94% seen once. Naive CD8 cells were CD45RO-negative, positively selected for CCR7, excluding terminally differentiated effector memory CD45RA+ cells. Sequenced: naive CD8+ T cells sorted from blood. The receptors were gathered from a man aged 18 to 30 in good health.

Details on this clone: This CDR3 is also generated by other DNA sequences in the sample. The rearrangement joins TRBV29-1 to TRBJ2-1; 11 bases match TRBD2. Trimming at V came to 1 base and at J to 8 bases, leaving 4 bases not matched to a gene. The CDR3 consists of 14 residues. Germline loops: CDR1 SQVTM, CDR2 ANQGSEA. CDR3: CSVEGTSGSYEQFF. CDR3 in DNA: TGCAGCGTTGAAGGTACTAGCGGGAGCTATGAGCAGTTCTTC.

This sequence joins TRBV4-1 and TRBJ1-2; TRBD1 matches 7 bases. Unmatched junction bases numbered 5, after V lost 3 bases and J lost 4 bases. Germline V lookup: CDR1 MGHRA, CDR2 YSYEKL. The CDR3 runs 14 residues. The CDR3 reads CASSHTGEGYGYTF. CDR3 sequence (DNA): TGCGCCAGCAGCCACACAGGGGAAGGCTATGGCTACACCTTC.

The chain employs TRBV4-3 and TRBJ2-7, with D possibly matching TRBD2 (5 bases). The CDR3 runs to 16 residues. V lost 0 bases, J lost 0 bases, and 12 bases lay in between. CDR1 is LGHNA and CDR2 is YSLEER in the germline V gene. The CDR3 bases are TGCGCCAGCAGCCAAGAGTCGGGGATTAGCTCCTACGAGCAGTACTTC. This encodes CASSQESGISSYEQYF.

The V call is TRBV9, the J call TRBJ2-7, with a tentative D call TRBD2 (5 bases). Deletions cut 4 bases from V and 1 base from J, with 12 bases between. Germline loops: CDR1 SGDLS, CDR2 YYNGEE. The CDR3 contains 14 residues. In DNA, the CDR3 is TGTGCCAGCAGCACGGACCCGGGGTCCTACGAGCAGTACTTC. It translates to CASSTDPGSYEQYF.

This clone was seen only a few times. Different DNA sequences within this sample yield the same CDR3. The chain couples TRBV11-2 to TRBJ2-7; D is perhaps TRBD2 (6 bases). The CDR3 totals 13 residues. Between the trimmed V and J ends, which lost 0 bases and 4 bases, there was a span of 7 bases. Germline V gene lookup returns CDR1 SGHAT and CDR2 FQNNGV. CDR3 sequence reads: CASSLDRGYEQYF. The CDR3 DNA is TGTGCCAGCAGCTTAGATCGGGGGTACGAGCAGTACTTC. Variable domain in full (rest from reference TRBV11-2 and TRBJ2-7): EAGVAQSPRYKIIEKRQSVAFWCNPISGHATLYWYQQILGQGPKLLIQFQNNGVVDDSQLPKDRFSAERLKGVDSTLKIQPAKLEDSAVYLCASSLDRGYEQYFGPGTRLTVT.

This clone was detected once. J is TRBJ1-6 and V is TRBV27; 9 nucleotides align to TRBD1. This CDR3 has 16 amino acids. The germline V gene encodes CDR1 MNHEY and CDR2 SMNVEV (reference sequence). The ends lost 5 bases at V and 2 bases at J; junction bases unmatched: 4. The CDR3 DNA is TGTGCCAGCAGTCTGGGACAGGGCGCCTATAATTCACCCCTCCACTTT. Encoded protein: CASSLGQGAYNSPLHF.

V gene TRBV5-1 combines with J gene TRBJ1-4; 8 positions match TRBD1. The V segment lost 3 bases and the J segment 5 bases; nucleotides outside the gene matches: 3. The CDR3 consists of 14 residues. The germline V gene encodes CDR1 SGHRS and CDR2 YFSETQ. For the CDR3, the DNA is TGCGCCAGCAGCTCGGACAGGGTGAATGAAAAACTGTTTTTT. It is translated as CASSSDRVNEKLFF.

The chain uses TRBV7-9 and TRBJ1-3; D not resolved. This CDR3 region has 15 residues. Trimming cost V 1 base and J 0 bases, with 7 bases left between them. Germline CDR1 reads SEHNR; CDR2 reads FQNEAQ (reference sequence). CDR3 nucleotides: TGTGCCAGCAGCTTAGTTGGCGGCTCTGGAAACACCATATATTTT. Protein sequence: CASSLVGGSGNTIYF.

There are a few counts of this clone. The V and J genes are TRBV4-3 and TRBJ1-1, with no clear D. Trimming took 0 bases from V and 5 from J, leaving 7 bases between them. There are 13 residues in the CDR3. Germline CDR1 reads LGHNA; CDR2 reads YSLEER. In DNA form, the CDR3 reads TGCGCCAGCAGCCAAGACTTGTCTACTGAAGCTTTCTTT. Amino acids: CASSQDLSTEAFF.

J is TRBJ2-1 and V is TRBV5-4, with TRBD2 identical over 7 bases. The V gene's germline CDR1 is SGHNT and CDR2 YYREEE (reference sequence). This CDR3 has 15 residues. The V segment lost 4 bases and the J segment 2 bases; nucleotides outside the gene matches: 6. The CDR3 DNA reads TGTGCCAGCAGCCTCAGCGGGGCGACCTACAATGAGCAGTTCTTC. This encodes CASSLSGATYNEQFF.

The V and J genes are TRBV27 and TRBJ2-7, with D unresolved. From germline, CDR1 is MNHEY and CDR2 SMNVEV (reference sequence). The length of the CDR3 is 12 residues. Deletions cut 2 bases from V and 7 bases from J, with 9 bases between. The CDR3 nucleotides read TGTGCCAGCAGTTTAAATCAACGGGAGCAGTACTTC. Translation: CASSLNQREQYF.

V and J are TRBV7-2 and TRBJ2-7, with D uncertain. Germline lookup yields CDR1 SGHTA and CDR2 FQGNSA. V was clipped by 1 base and J by 2 bases, with 12 bases between them. The CDR3 loop spans 15 amino acids. The chain's CDR3 is CASSLGLGPAYEQYF. The CDR3 DNA sequence: TGTGCCAGCAGCTTAGGTCTCGGGCCGGCCTACGAGCAGTACTTC.

The J gene is TRBJ2-5, the V gene TRBV30; 11 nucleotides match TRBD2. V lost 2 bases to trimming and J lost 3 bases; unmatched junction nucleotides: 5. The CDR3 length is 15 residues. CDR1 is GTSNPN and CDR2 is SVGIG in the germline V gene (reference sequence). The CDR3 DNA is TGTGCCTGGAGTTCCCCACTAGCGGGGGAAGAGACCCAGTACTTC. Protein: CAWSSPLAGEETQYF.

The chain has TRBV4-1 and TRBJ1-1, with D possibly being TRBD1 (5 bases). Trimming shortened V by 4 bases and J by 3 bases, and 12 bases separated the two germline ends. CDR3 length: 14 residues. Germline CDR1 reads MGHRA; CDR2 reads YSYEKL. The CDR3 nucleotides are TGCGCCAGCAGCCGGGGGGGAGTAGACACTGAAGCTTTCTTT. It yields the protein CASSRGGVDTEAFF.

The chain carries TRBV27 and TRBJ1-2; 7 positions match TRBD1. This CDR3 comprises 15 residues. V gave up 0 bases and J gave up 5 bases; unmatched junction bases: 6. Germline V gene lookup returns CDR1 MNHEY and CDR2 SMNVEV (reference sequence). CDR3 sequence: CASSLSPGQTYGYTF. The CDR3, as DNA: TGTGCCAGCAGTTTATCTCCGGGACAGACTTATGGCTACACCTTC.

The V gene is TRBV29-1, the J gene TRBJ1-1; possibly TRBD1 for D (6 bases). CDR1 and CDR2 (germline): SQVTM, ANQGSEA. The CDR3 is 13 residues long. Trimming shortened V by 6 bases and J by 10 bases, and 21 bases separated the two germline ends. In DNA form, the CDR3 reads TGCAGCGTAGGCCCCGGACAGCTCAAACCAGCTTTCTTT. Residues: CSVGPGQLKPAFF. The entire variable domain, with the rest obtained from reference TRBV29-1 and TRBJ1-1, is as follows: SAVISQKPSRDICQRGTSLTIQCQVDSQVTMMFWYRQQPGQSLTLIATANQGSEATYESGFVIDKFPISRPNLTFSTLTVSNMSPEDSSIYLCSVGPGQLKPAFFGQGTRLTVV.

The chain recombines TRBV28 with TRBJ2-2; tentatively, D is TRBD1 (6 bases). The CDR3 has 13 amino acids. V lost 6 bases to trimming and J lost 4 bases, with 9 bases between them. Germline V gene lookup returns CDR1 MDHEN and CDR2 SYDVKM. This CDR3 reads CASSRGGTGELFF. As DNA, the CDR3 is TGTGCCAGCAGCCGAGGGGGCACCGGGGAGCTGTTTTTT. The entire variable domain, with the rest obtained from reference TRBV28 and TRBJ2-2, is as follows: DVKVTQSSRYLVKRTGEKVFLECVQDMDHENMFWYRQDPGLGLRLIYFSYDVKMKEKGDIPEGYSVSREKKERFSLILESASTNQTSMYLCASSRGGTGELFFGEGSRLTVL.

This clone was detected only a few times. V gene TRBV28 combines with J gene TRBJ1-1; tentative D call: TRBD1 (5 bases). V shed 5 bases and J shed 3 bases, with 10 bases lying between them. This CDR3 has 13 amino acids. Germline V gene sequence: CDR1 MDHEN, CDR2 SYDVKM. The CDR3 nucleotides read TGTGCCAGCAGTGAGGGGTTACACACTGAAGCTTTCTTT. Translated: CASSEGLHTEAFF.

The rearrangement uses TRBV5-6 and TRBJ1-1; 7 bases match TRBD1. Per the germline V gene, CDR1 is SGHDT and CDR2 is YYEEEE. CDR3 size: 15 residues. The J segment lost 2 bases and the V segment lost 2 bases, leaving 6 bases of the junction unmatched. The CDR3 reads CASSFGGTVNTEAFF. CDR3 bases: TGTGCCAGCAGCTTCGGCGGGACAGTAAACACTGAAGCTTTCTTT.

The genes are TRBV9 and TRBJ2-7, with D possibly TRBD2 on 6 matching bases. This CDR3 comprises 14 residues. The germline gives CDR1 SGDLS, CDR2 YYNGEE. Trimming cost V 3 bases and J 2 bases, with 12 bases left between them. The CDR3 here is CASSAGTLAYEQYF. CDR3 coding DNA: TGTGCCAGCAGCGCCGGGACTTTAGCCTACGAGCAGTACTTC.

This chain links TRBV6-1 with TRBJ2-7, with D tentatively TRBD1 (5 bases). Between the trimmed V and J ends, which lost 7 bases and 4 bases, there was a span of 11 bases. The CDR3 covers 12 residues. Germline lookup yields CDR1 MNHNS and CDR2 SASEGT. CDR3 bases: TGTGCCAGCACCTCCAGGGCGTACGAGCAGTACTTC. Protein sequence: CASTSRAYEQYF.

The genes are TRBV7-9 and TRBJ2-7; the D call may be TRBD1 or TRBD2 (5 bases each). V lost 5 bases, J lost 0 bases, and 14 bases lay in between. Germline V gives CDR1 SEHNR, CDR2 FQNEAQ (reference sequence). The CDR3 totals 15 residues. The CDR3 here is CASSGRRDDSYEQYF. DNA for the CDR3: TGTGCCAGCAGCGGGCGCAGGGACGACTCCTACGAGCAGTACTTC. Looking up the rest from reference TRBV7-9 and TRBJ2-7 gives the full variable domain: DTGVSQNPRHKITKRGQNVTFRCDPISEHNRLYWYRQTLGQGPEFLTYFQNEAQLEKSRLLSDRFSAERPKGSFSTLEIQRTEQGDSAMYLCASSGRRDDSYEQYFGPGTRLTVT.

J is TRBJ2-3 and V is TRBV13; D not resolved. CDR3 length: 15 amino acids. Germline V CDR1 and CDR2: PRHDT, FYEKMQ (reference sequence). The germline V and J ends were trimmed by 7 bases and 2 bases, with 16 bases remaining between them. The CDR3 loop reads CASTTRSYATDTQYF. DNA for the CDR3: TGTGCCAGCACCACCCGGAGTTACGCCACAGATACGCAGTATTTT.

The chain recombines TRBV5-1 with TRBJ2-7, with 10 nucleotides matching TRBD1. With V trimmed by 4 bases and J by 4 bases, 11 bases remained unmatched. Germline V gene data show CDR1 as SGHRS and CDR2 as YFSETQ. The CDR3 consists of 16 residues. The CDR3 spells CASSTRQGAQQYEQYF. For the CDR3, the DNA is TGCGCCAGCAGCACACGACAGGGGGCTCAGCAGTACGAGCAGTACTTC.

The CDR3 loop is CASSSRQGTSPYEQYF. CDR3 DNA: TGTGCCAGCAGCAGCAGACAGGGGACTTCTCCCTACGAGCAGTACTTC. The chain has TRBV14 and TRBJ2-7; 8 bases line up with TRBD1. The CDR3 contains 16 residues. CDR1 is SGHDN and CDR2 is FVKESK in the germline V gene. Unmatched junction bases numbered 11, after V lost 5 bases and J lost 2 bases.

J is TRBJ2-5 and V is TRBV27; 7 nucleotides match TRBD2. There are 16 residues in the CDR3. The V gene's germline CDR1 is MNHEY and CDR2 SMNVEV (reference sequence). The V and J ends lost 4 bases and 0 bases, in that order; junction bases with no gene match: 8. CDR3 region: CASSSTGGGYQETQYF. In nucleotides, the CDR3 is TGTGCCAGCAGTTCCACGGGGGGTGGGTACCAAGAGACCCAGTACTTC.

The chain uses TRBV6-6 and TRBJ2-7; TRBD1 aligns across 8 bases. The germline V gene encodes CDR1 MNHNY and CDR2 SVGAGI (reference sequence). Trimming removed 6 bases from V and 5 bases from J; junction bases left unmatched: 9. The CDR3 totals 14 residues. The CDR3 here is CASSARQGFHEQYF. The CDR3 region has the DNA TGTGCCAGCAGCGCCAGACAGGGGTTCCACGAGCAGTACTTC.

J is TRBJ1-2 and V is TRBV19, with D unresolved. The CDR3 length is 15 residues. Germline V gene sequence: CDR1 LNHDA, CDR2 SQIVND (reference sequence). The germline V and J ends were trimmed by 5 bases and 3 bases, with 16 bases remaining between them. The CDR3 DNA reads as TGTGCCAGTAGTCAAGAGAATCCAGCTCACTATGGCTACACCTTC. This gives the protein CASSQENPAHYGYTF. Combining the CDR3 with reference TRBV19 and TRBJ1-2 gives the whole variable domain DGGITQSPKYLFRKEGQNVTLSCEQNLNHDAMYWYRQDPGQGLRLIYYSQIVNDFQKGDIAEGYSVSREKKESFPLTVTSAQKNPTAFYLCASSQENPAHYGYTFGSGTRLTVV.

Regarding this clone: The sample contains more than one DNA sequence encoding this CDR3. The chain carries TRBV27 and TRBJ1-4; 9 bases are shared with TRBD1. V dropped 5 bases and J dropped 2; count of bases not matched to a gene: 3. CDR1 is MNHEY and CDR2 is SMNVEV in the germline V gene (reference sequence). CDR3 length: 15 amino acids. CDR3 nucleotide sequence: TGTGCCAGCAGTACCACAGGGGGCACTAATGAAAAACTGTTTTTT. As protein: CASSTTGGTNEKLFF.